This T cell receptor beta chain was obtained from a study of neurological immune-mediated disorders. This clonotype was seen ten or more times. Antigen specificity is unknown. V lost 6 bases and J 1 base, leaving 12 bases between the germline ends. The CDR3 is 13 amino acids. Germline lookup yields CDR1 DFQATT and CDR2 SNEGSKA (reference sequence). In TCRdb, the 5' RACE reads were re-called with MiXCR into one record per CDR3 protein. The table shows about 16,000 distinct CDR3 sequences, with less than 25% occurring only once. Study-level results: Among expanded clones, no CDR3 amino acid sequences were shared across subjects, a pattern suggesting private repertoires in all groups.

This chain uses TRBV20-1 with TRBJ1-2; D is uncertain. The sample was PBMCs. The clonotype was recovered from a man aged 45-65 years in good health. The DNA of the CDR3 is TGCAGTGCCCGCCTTGAATTTAACTATGGCTACACCTTC. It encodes CSARLEFNYGYTF.